This T cell receptor beta chain was captured by sequencing in a study of CD8 T cells in Susac syndrome. Across the whole study: Intravenous immunoglobulin alone or corticosteroids were being given to patients with Susac syndrome at blood draw, unless they were therapy-naive.

Study results and caveats: The CD4+ T cell repertoires in Susac syndrome did not show any clonal expansion.

Reverse transcription of roughly 0.5 to 1 ug RNA was carried out with random hexamers. The CDR3 of TCR beta was amplified by immunoSEQ multiplex PCR across 54 Vbeta and 13 Jbeta. From the immunoSEQ multiplex PCR reads, TCRdb called clonotypes with MiXCR, one entry per CDR3 protein. This sample has around 170,000 distinct CDR3 sequences, with around 95% found just once. CDR1 is SGDLS and CDR2 is YYNGEE in the germline V gene. There are 16 residues in the CDR3. Trimming cost V 1 base and J 0 bases, with 11 bases left between them. Comments on this clonotype: Antigen specificity is unknown.

Recently defined diagnostic criteria classed the Susac syndrome patients as definite or probable. The chain has TRBV9 and TRBJ1-3; D not certain. This TCR was sampled from a human donor with Susac syndrome. The specimen was CD4+ T cells from PBMCs. The CDR3 spells CASSVRQDGSGNTIYF. The CDR3 nucleotides are TGTGCCAGCAGCGTAAGGCAGGACGGCTCTGGAAACACCATATATTTT. The complete variable domain, with remaining parts taken from reference TRBV9 and TRBJ1-3, reads DSGVTQTPKHLITATGQRVTLRCSPRSGDLSVYWYQQSLDQGLQFLIQYYNGEERAKGNILERFSAQQFPDLHSELNLSSLELGDSALYFCASSVRQDGSGNTIYFGEGSWLTVV.